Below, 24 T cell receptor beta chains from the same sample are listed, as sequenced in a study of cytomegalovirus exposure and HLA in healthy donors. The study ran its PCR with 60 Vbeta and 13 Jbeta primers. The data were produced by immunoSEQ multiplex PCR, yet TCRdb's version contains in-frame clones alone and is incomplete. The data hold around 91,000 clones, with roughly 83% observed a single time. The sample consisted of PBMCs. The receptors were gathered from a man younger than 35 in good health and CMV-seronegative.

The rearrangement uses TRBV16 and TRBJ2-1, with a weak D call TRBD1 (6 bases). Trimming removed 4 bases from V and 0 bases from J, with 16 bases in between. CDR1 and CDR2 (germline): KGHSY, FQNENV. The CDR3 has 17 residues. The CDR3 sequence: CASSPSPRGGSYNEQFF. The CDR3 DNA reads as TGTGCCAGCAGCCCCTCCCCGAGAGGGGGCTCCTACAATGAGCAGTTCTTC.

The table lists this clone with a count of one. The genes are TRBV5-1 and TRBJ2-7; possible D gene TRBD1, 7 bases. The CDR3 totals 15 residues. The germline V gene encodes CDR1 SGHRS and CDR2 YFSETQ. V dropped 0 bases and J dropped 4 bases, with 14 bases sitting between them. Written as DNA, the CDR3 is TGCGCCAGCAGCTTGGGACCAGGGGGAGGATACGAGCAGTACTTC. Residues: CASSLGPGGGYEQYF.

CDR3 region: CASSPGREAFF. As DNA, the CDR3 is TGTGCCAGCAGCCCGGGGAGGGAGGCTTTCTTT. The rearrangement uses TRBV6-5 and TRBJ1-1; D gene uncertain. Looked up from germline, CDR1 is MNHEY and CDR2 is SVGAGI. This CDR3 comprises 11 residues. The V gene lost 6 bases and the J gene lost 11 bases, with 13 bases spanning the gap.

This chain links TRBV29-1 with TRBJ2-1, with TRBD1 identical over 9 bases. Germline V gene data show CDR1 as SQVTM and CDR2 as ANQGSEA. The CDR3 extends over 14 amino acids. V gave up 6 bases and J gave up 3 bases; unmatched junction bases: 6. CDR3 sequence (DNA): TGCAGCGTGCCCACAGGGGGCGACTACAATGAGCAGTTCTTC. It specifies CSVPTGGDYNEQFF.

The CDR3 protein is CASSEWGGRNTEAFF. The CDR3 nucleotides are TGTGCCAGCAGTGAATGGGGGGGGAGGAACACTGAAGCTTTCTTT. The V gene is TRBV6-1, the J gene TRBJ1-1; possibly TRBD1 for D (5 bases). This CDR3 contains 15 residues. Germline lookup yields CDR1 MNHNS and CDR2 SASEGT. Trimming shortened V by 2 bases and J by 1 base, and 11 bases separated the two germline ends.

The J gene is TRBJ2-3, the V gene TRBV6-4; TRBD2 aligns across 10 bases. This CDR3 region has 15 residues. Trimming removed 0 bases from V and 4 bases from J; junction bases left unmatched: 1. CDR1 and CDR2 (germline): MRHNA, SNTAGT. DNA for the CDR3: TGTGCCAGCAGTGACTCCGGGACTAGCGCAGATACGCAGTATTTT. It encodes CASSDSGTSADTQYF.

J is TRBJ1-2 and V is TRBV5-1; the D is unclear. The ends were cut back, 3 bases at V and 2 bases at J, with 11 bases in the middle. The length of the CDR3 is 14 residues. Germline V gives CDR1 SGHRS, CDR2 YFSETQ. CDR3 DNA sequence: TGCGCCAGCAGCTCATTTGACAAAAACTATGGCTACACCTTC. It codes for CASSSFDKNYGYTF.

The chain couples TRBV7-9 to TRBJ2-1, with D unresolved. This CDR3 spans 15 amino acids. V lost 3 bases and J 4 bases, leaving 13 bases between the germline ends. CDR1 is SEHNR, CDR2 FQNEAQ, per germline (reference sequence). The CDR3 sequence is CASSLGSSDYNEQFF. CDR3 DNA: TGTGCCAGCAGCTTGGGCTCATCCGATTACAATGAGCAGTTCTTC.

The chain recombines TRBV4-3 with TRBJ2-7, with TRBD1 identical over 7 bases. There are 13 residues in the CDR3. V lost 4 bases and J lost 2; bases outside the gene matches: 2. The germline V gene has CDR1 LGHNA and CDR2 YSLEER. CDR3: CASSPGQAYEQYF. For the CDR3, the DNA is TGCGCCAGCAGCCCCGGACAGGCCTACGAGCAGTACTTC.

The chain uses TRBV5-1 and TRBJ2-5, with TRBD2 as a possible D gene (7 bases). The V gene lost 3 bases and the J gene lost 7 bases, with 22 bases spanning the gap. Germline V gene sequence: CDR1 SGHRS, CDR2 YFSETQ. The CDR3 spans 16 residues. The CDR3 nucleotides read TGCGCCAGCAGCTGGCAAAGGGGGGGACCTACAGGGACCCAGTACTTC. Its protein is CASSWQRGGPTGTQYF.

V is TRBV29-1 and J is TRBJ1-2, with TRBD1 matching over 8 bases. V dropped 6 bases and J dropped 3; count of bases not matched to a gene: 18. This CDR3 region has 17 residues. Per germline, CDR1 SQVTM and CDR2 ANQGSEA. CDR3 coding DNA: TGCAGCGTAGTGACAGGGGCGCCGACTCTGAGACACTATGGCTACACCTTC. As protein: CSVVTGAPTLRHYGYTF.

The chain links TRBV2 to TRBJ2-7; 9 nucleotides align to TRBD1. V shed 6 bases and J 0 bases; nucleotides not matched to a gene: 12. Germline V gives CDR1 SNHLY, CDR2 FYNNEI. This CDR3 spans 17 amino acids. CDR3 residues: CASRRPGTGRSSYEQYF. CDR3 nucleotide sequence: TGTGCCAGCAGACGTCCCGGGACAGGGAGAAGCTCCTACGAGCAGTACTTC.

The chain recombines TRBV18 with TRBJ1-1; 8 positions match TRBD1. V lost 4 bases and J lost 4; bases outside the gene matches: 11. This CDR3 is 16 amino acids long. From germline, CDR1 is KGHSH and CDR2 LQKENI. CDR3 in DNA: TGTGCCAGCTCACGCCGACAGGGGCGTAAGGGCACTGAAGCTTTCTTT. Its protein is CASSRRQGRKGTEAFF.

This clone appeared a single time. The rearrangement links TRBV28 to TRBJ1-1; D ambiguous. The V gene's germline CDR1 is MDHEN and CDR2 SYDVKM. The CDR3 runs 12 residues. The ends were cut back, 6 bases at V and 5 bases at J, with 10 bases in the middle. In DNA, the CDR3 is TGTGCCAGCAGCACCCGGAGAACTGAAGCTTTCTTT. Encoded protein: CASSTRRTEAFF.

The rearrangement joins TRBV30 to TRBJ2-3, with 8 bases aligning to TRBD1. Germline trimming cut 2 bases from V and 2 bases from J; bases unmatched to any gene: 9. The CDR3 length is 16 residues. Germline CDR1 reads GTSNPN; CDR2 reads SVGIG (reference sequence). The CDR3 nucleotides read TGTGCCTGGAGTATAGGGGGGACAGGTGCCACAGATACGCAGTATTTT. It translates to CAWSIGGTGATDTQYF.

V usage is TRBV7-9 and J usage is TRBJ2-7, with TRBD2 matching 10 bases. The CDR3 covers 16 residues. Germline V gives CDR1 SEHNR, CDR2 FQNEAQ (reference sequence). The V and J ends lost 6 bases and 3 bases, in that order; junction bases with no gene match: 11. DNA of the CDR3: TGTGCCAGCAGTTATTTATCCGGGACTAGCGTCTACGAGCAGTACTTC. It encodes CASSYLSGTSVYEQYF.

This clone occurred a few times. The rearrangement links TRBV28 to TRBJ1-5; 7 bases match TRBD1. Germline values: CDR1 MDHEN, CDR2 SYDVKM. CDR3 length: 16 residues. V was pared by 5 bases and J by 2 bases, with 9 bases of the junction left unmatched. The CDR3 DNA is TGTGCCAGCAGTCCCCCGGGACAGAGGGGCAATCAGCCCCAGCATTTT. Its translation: CASSPPGQRGNQPQHF.

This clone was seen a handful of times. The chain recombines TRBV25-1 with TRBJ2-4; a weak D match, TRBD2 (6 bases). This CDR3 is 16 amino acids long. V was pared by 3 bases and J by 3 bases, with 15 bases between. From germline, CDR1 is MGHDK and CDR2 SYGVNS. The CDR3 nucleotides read TGTGCCAGCAGTGAGGGGGGTACCCGGGGCAAAAACATTCAGTACTTC. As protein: CASSEGGTRGKNIQYF.

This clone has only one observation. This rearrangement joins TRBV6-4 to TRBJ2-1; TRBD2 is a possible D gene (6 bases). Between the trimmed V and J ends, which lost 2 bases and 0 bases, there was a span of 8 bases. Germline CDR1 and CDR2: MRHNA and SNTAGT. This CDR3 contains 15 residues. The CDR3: CASSDRGSSYNEQFF. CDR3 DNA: TGTGCCAGCAGTGACCGGGGGAGCTCCTACAATGAGCAGTTCTTC.

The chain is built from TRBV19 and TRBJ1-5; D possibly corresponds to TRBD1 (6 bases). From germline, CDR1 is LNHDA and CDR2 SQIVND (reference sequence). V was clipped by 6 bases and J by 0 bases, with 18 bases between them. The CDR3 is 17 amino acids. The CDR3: CASRTQETGFSNQPQHF. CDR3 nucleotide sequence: TGTGCCAGTAGGACACAGGAAACAGGGTTTAGCAATCAGCCCCAGCATTTT.

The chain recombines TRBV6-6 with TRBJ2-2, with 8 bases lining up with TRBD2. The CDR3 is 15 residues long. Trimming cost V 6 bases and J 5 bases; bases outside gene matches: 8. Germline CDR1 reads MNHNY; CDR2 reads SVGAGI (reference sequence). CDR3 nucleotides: TGTGCCAGCAGGGGTCCGGGACTAGTAACCGGGGAGCTGTTTTTT. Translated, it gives CASRGPGLVTGELFF.

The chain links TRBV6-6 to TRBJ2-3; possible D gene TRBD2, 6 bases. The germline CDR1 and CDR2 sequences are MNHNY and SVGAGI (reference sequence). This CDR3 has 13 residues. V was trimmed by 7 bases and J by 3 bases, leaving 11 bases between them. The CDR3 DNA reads TGTGCCAGCACCGCTCGGGGGACAGATACGCAGTATTTT. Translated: CASTARGTDTQYF.

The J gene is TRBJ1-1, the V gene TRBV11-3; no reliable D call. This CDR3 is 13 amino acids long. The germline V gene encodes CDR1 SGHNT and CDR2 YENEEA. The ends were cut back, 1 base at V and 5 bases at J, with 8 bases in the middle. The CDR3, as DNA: TGTGCCAGCAGCTTAGGGAGGAAGACTGAAGCTTTCTTT. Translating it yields CASSLGRKTEAFF.

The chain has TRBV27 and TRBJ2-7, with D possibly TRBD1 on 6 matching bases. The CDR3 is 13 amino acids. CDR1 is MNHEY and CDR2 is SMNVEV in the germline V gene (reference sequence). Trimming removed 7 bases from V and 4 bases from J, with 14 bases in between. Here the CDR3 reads CASMRGSGYEQYF. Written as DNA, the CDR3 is TGTGCCAGCATGAGGGGGTCTGGATACGAGCAGTACTTC.